Following are 25 T cell receptor beta chains from one sample sequenced in a study of T cell responses to AZD1222 COVID-19 vaccine. Sequencing used immunoSEQ multiplex PCR; TCRdb keeps in-frame clones, though not all of them. Seen here are approximately 100,000 clones, roughly nine tenths observed once, and the top ten hold around 7%. This sample comprised peripheral blood, obtained on day 0 of AZD1222 vaccination. These receptors were taken from an adult in good health.

This chain joins TRBV6-6 and TRBJ1-5; 10 nucleotides match TRBD1. Trimming cost V 6 bases and J 5 bases; bases outside gene matches: 4. Germline V gene data show CDR1 as MNHNY and CDR2 as SVGAGI (reference sequence). The length of the CDR3 is 14 residues. CDR3 in amino acids: CASSGTGEDQPQHF. The CDR3 DNA sequence: TGTGCCAGCAGCGGGACAGGGGAGGATCAGCCCCAGCATTTT.

V usage is TRBV10-2 and J usage is TRBJ1-5, with D tentatively TRBD1 (6 bases). Germline V gene sequence: CDR1 WSHSY, CDR2 SAAADI. V was clipped by 2 bases and J by 6 bases, with 14 bases between them. This CDR3 is 15 amino acids long. CDR3 DNA: TGCGCCAGCAGTGAGGGAGCGGGGGGCGGTCAGCCCCAGCATTTT. Amino acids: CASSEGAGGGQPQHF.

The chain links TRBV7-9 to TRBJ1-6; unclear D gene. The CDR3 has 12 amino acids. V was trimmed by 2 bases and J by 9 bases, leaving 5 bases between them. The germline V gene has CDR1 SEHNR and CDR2 FQNEAQ (reference sequence). CDR3 loop: CASSLLASPLHF. The CDR3 DNA follows: TGTGCCAGCAGCTTATTAGCTTCACCCCTCCACTTT.

The chain uses TRBV19 and TRBJ1-5; D gene ambiguous. The CDR3 has 14 amino acids. The ends were cut back, 5 bases at V and 0 bases at J, with 8 bases in the middle. Germline V lookup: CDR1 LNHDA, CDR2 SQIVND (reference sequence). CDR3 in DNA: TGTGCCAGTAGTTCCCAGGTTAGCAATCAGCCCCAGCATTTT. It yields the protein CASSSQVSNQPQHF.

The gene calls are TRBV19 and TRBJ1-6, with a weak D call TRBD1 (6 bases). CDR1 and CDR2 from the germline V gene are LNHDA and SQIVND (reference sequence). V was trimmed by 8 bases and J by 7 bases, leaving 15 bases between them. This CDR3 contains 14 residues. CDR3 DNA: TGTGCCAGTCGGACAGCATTTGAGAATTCACCCCTCCACTTT. As protein: CASRTAFENSPLHF.

This clone was picked up many times. One end of the junction does not line up with germline, which may come from a read error. The chain recombines TRBV2 with TRBJ1-2; 10 nucleotides align to TRBD1. This CDR3 is 12 amino acids long. CDR1 is SNHLY and CDR2 is FYNNEI in the germline V gene. CDR3 amino acids: CASRGQGLLFSF. CDR3 DNA sequence: TGTGCCAGCAGGGGACAGGGGCTCCTATTCTCCTTC.

The V call is TRBV5-1, the J call TRBJ1-2; 12 nucleotides line up with TRBD1. The CDR3 totals 17 residues. CDR1 is SGHRS, CDR2 YFSETQ, per germline. V lost 3 bases, J lost 2 bases, and 8 bases stayed unmatched. CDR3 in amino acids: CASSSGSGTGGNYGYTF. DNA for the CDR3: TGCGCCAGCAGCTCGGGGTCCGGGACAGGGGGCAACTATGGCTACACCTTC. The whole variable domain, filled in from reference TRBV5-1 and TRBJ1-2, reads KAGVTQTPRYLIKTRGQQVTLSCSPISGHRSVSWYQQTPGQGLQFLFEYFSETQRNKGNFPGRFSGRQFSNSRSEMNVSTLELGDSALYLCASSSGSGTGGNYGYTFGSGTRLTVV.

For the CDR3, the DNA is TGCGCCAGCAGCCCTGGGCACCGCACAGATACGCAGTATTTT. It translates to CASSPGHRTDTQYF. The V call is TRBV10-1, the J call TRBJ2-3; D unresolved. Trimming pared 6 bases from V and 1 base from J, leaving 11 bases between. In germline, CDR1 is WNHNN, CDR2 SYGVQD (reference sequence). The CDR3 has 14 amino acids.

The chain employs TRBV28 and TRBJ2-1, with a tentative D call TRBD1 (7 bases). V was trimmed by 6 bases and J by 7 bases, leaving 16 bases between them. CDR1 and CDR2 (germline): MDHEN, SYDVKM. CDR3 length: 14 residues. In nucleotides, the CDR3 is TGTGCCAGCAGCTCAGGGGGGACCTCGAATGAGCAGTTCTTC. Protein product: CASSSGGTSNEQFF.

The rearrangement joins TRBV29-1 to TRBJ1-2, with 9 bases fitting TRBD1. CDR1 and CDR2 (germline): SQVTM, ANQGSEA. The CDR3 spans 11 residues. The chain's CDR3 is CSVQGAGGYTF. The CDR3 DNA reads as TGCAGTGTACAGGGGGCTGGTGGCTACACCTTC.

The chain links TRBV5-1 to TRBJ1-1; D is unclear. The V and J ends lost 0 bases and 1 base respectively, with 7 bases between them. CDR1 SGHRS and CDR2 YFSETQ come from the germline V gene. CDR3 size: 14 residues. CDR3 protein: CASSLGPGNTEAFF. CDR3 coding DNA: TGCGCCAGCAGCTTGGGGCCCGGGAACACTGAAGCTTTCTTT.

The chain couples TRBV5-1 to TRBJ1-5; 10 positions match TRBD1. The trim removed 4 bases at V and 7 bases at J, leaving 5 bases unmatched. This CDR3 comprises 14 residues. The germline V gene encodes CDR1 SGHRS and CDR2 YFSETQ. The CDR3, as DNA: TGCGCCAGCAGCGTGGGGACAGGGGTGCAGCCCCAGCATTTT. It is translated as CASSVGTGVQPQHF.

With regard to this clone: This sample includes further DNA sequences coding for the same CDR3. The V and J genes are TRBV27 and TRBJ1-1; D gene unclear. The V gene's germline CDR1 is MNHEY and CDR2 SMNVEV (reference sequence). The CDR3 runs to 13 residues. V lost 5 bases, J lost 1 base, and 8 bases lay in between. CDR3 coding DNA: TGTGCCAGCAGTCTTAGAAGGAACACTGAAGCTTTCTTT. This encodes CASSLRRNTEAFF.

V is TRBV27 and J is TRBJ2-7; TRBD1 matches at 10 bases. Per the germline V gene, CDR1 is MNHEY and CDR2 is SMNVEV (reference sequence). CDR3 length: 15 residues. The junction had 5 bases not matched to a gene; V was cut back by 3 bases and J by 3 bases. CDR3: CASSLTGGAGYEQYF. CDR3 bases: TGTGCCAGCAGTTTGACAGGGGGCGCGGGCTACGAGCAGTACTTC.

The rearrangement links TRBV4-2 to TRBJ2-6, with unresolved D. Trimming shortened V by 1 base and J by 0 bases, and 13 bases separated the two germline ends. Looked up from germline, CDR1 is LGHNA and CDR2 is YNFKEQ. The CDR3 runs to 18 residues. The DNA for the CDR3 is TGTGCCAGCAGCCAAGTATGGCAAATTAGCTCTGGGGCCAACGTCCTGACTTTC. As protein: CASSQVWQISSGANVLTF.

The rearrangement links TRBV2 to TRBJ1-1; 7 bases map to TRBD1. This CDR3 contains 13 residues. The V and J ends lost 6 bases and 5 bases, in that order; junction bases with no gene match: 6. Germline V gene lookup returns CDR1 SNHLY and CDR2 FYNNEI. The CDR3 here is CASRKGQSTEAFF. CDR3 nucleotide sequence: TGTGCCAGCAGGAAGGGACAGTCGACTGAAGCTTTCTTT. Combining the CDR3 with reference TRBV2 and TRBJ1-1 gives the whole variable domain EPEVTQTPSHQVTQMGQEVILRCVPISNHLYFYWYRQILGQKVEFLVSFYNNEISEKSEIFDDQFSVERPDGSNFTLKIRSTKLEDSAMYFCASRKGQSTEAFFGQGTRLTVV.

This clone was recorded once. V and J are TRBV5-5 and TRBJ1-2; D is ambiguous. This CDR3 contains 14 residues. Trimming took 0 bases from V and 2 from J, leaving 8 bases between them. CDR1 and CDR2 from the germline V gene are SGHKS and YYEKEE (reference sequence). CDR3 nucleotide sequence: TGTGCCAGCAGCTTGGTGCAGACGAACTATGGCTACACCTTC. As protein: CASSLVQTNYGYTF. Complete variable domain (other parts from reference TRBV5-5 and TRBJ1-2): DAGVTQSPTHLIKTRGQQVTLRCSPISGHKSVSWYQQVLGQGPQFIFQYYEKEERGRGNFPDRFSARQFPNYSSELNVNALLLGDSALYLCASSLVQTNYGYTFGSGTRLTVV.

This chain connects TRBV5-5 to TRBJ2-1; 12 bases map to TRBD1. The CDR3 runs to 17 residues. Germline V CDR1 and CDR2: SGHKS, YYEKEE (reference sequence). Trimming at V came to 0 bases and at J to 8 bases, leaving 9 bases not matched to a gene. The DNA of the CDR3 is TGTGCCAGCAGCTTGGAGCCGGGACAGGGGGCTGGCGATGAGCAGTTCTTC. It yields the protein CASSLEPGQGAGDEQFF.

The J gene is TRBJ1-1, the V gene TRBV30; D ambiguous. CDR1 and CDR2 from the germline V gene are GTSNPN and SVGIG (reference sequence). The CDR3 is made up of 13 amino acids. Trimming removed 2 bases from V and 4 bases from J, with 11 bases in between. CDR3 nucleotides: TGTGCCTGGAGTCGAGGGTGGAGCACTGAAGCTTTCTTT. Amino acids: CAWSRGWSTEAFF.

The chain couples TRBV20-1 to TRBJ1-2, with a weak D call TRBD1 (6 bases). V lost 3 bases and J lost 10, with 12 bases in between. The CDR3 runs to 11 residues. The germline V gene encodes CDR1 DFQATT and CDR2 SNEGSKA (reference sequence). CDR3 in amino acids: CSASLDRYYTF. DNA for the CDR3: TGCAGTGCTAGCCTTGACAGGTACTACACCTTC.

The V gene is TRBV18, the J gene TRBJ1-4; D not resolved. The CDR3 loop spans 13 amino acids. The V end was cut by 4 bases, the J end by 0 bases, with 3 bases between. Per germline, CDR1 KGHSH and CDR2 LQKENI. CDR3 nucleotide sequence: TGTGCCAGCTCACGTCCAACTAATGAAAAACTGTTTTTT. Protein sequence: CASSRPTNEKLFF.

This chain joins TRBV19 and TRBJ1-1; D gene uncertain. This CDR3 has 13 residues. Germline CDR1 is LNHDA and CDR2 is SQIVND (reference sequence). V gave up 1 base and J gave up 5 bases, with 8 bases separating them. The CDR3 protein is CASSIAVWTEAFF. The CDR3, as DNA: TGTGCCAGTAGTATAGCGGTGTGGACTGAAGCTTTCTTT.

The table lists this clone with a count of one. The CDR3 loop reads CASTPLAGGQGNEQFF. The DNA of the CDR3 is TGTGCCAGTACCCCCTTAGCGGGAGGGCAAGGCAATGAGCAGTTCTTC. This chain connects TRBV19 to TRBJ2-1; TRBD2 aligns across 11 bases. Trimming cost V 7 bases and J 6 bases; bases outside gene matches: 11. This CDR3 spans 16 amino acids. Per germline, CDR1 LNHDA and CDR2 SQIVND (reference sequence).

This clone is a singleton in its sample. This rearrangement joins TRBV19 to TRBJ1-3, with D unresolved. The CDR3 extends over 16 amino acids. Trimming removed 7 bases from V and 0 bases from J, with 16 bases in between. Germline V lookup: CDR1 LNHDA, CDR2 SQIVND (reference sequence). Written as DNA, the CDR3 is TGTGCCAGTAACTCCGGCAGGTGGGTCTCTGGAAACACCATATATTTT. It yields the protein CASNSGRWVSGNTIYF.

This clone was seen just once. The chain carries TRBV9 and TRBJ1-1; D call uncertain. Germline V gene sequence: CDR1 SGDLS, CDR2 YYNGEE. This CDR3 has 14 residues. V was pared by 0 bases and J by 2 bases, with 8 bases between. The chain's CDR3 is CASSVGPGNTEAFF. The CDR3 nucleotides read TGTGCCAGCAGCGTAGGGCCGGGAAACACTGAAGCTTTCTTT.